This entry lists 31 T cell receptor beta chains sequenced from one sample in a study of shared clonotypes between healthy human individuals. The method was immunoSEQ multiplex PCR; TCRdb's version includes in-frame clones alone and lacks a portion of them. Seen here are some 2,500,000 clones, 93% observed once, and the top ten hold 0.36%. Sequencing input: naive CD4+ T cells from PBMCs. Described subset: CD45RA+ positively selected. Receptor source: a man between 18 and 35 years old in good health. Some clones in this sample may be carry-over from other donors' samples.

The chain has TRBV11-2 and TRBJ2-7, with a possible D match to TRBD1 (5 bases). With 5 bases removed from V and 4 bases from J, the gap between germline ends came to 12 bases. There are 13 residues in the CDR3. Germline CDR1 and CDR2: SGHAT and FQNNGV. DNA of the CDR3: TGTGCCAGCAGCCAGGGTGTCGGGTACGAGCAGTACTTC. Its translation is CASSQGVGYEQYF.

This clone was seen once. The V gene is TRBV5-1, the J gene TRBJ2-1, with 11 nucleotides matching TRBD2. Germline V gene data show CDR1 as SGHRS and CDR2 as YFSETQ. Trimming at V came to 0 bases and at J to 8 bases, leaving 7 bases not matched to a gene. The CDR3 contains 16 residues. The CDR3 coding sequence is TGCGCCAGCAGCTTGGCCACTAGCGGGAGCGTGGATGAGCAGTTCTTC. Protein sequence: CASSLATSGSVDEQFF.

As for this clone: Other nucleotide sequences from this sample produce the same CDR3. The chain employs TRBV7-2 and TRBJ2-3; possible D gene TRBD1, 5 bases. The V and J ends lost 2 bases and 0 bases respectively, with 6 bases between them. CDR1 and CDR2 from the germline V gene are SGHTA and FQGNSA. This CDR3 contains 14 residues. The CDR3 nucleotides read TGTGCCAGCAGCTTATCAGGGAGCACAGATACGCAGTATTTT. This translates into CASSLSGSTDTQYF.

The rearrangement joins TRBV5-1 to TRBJ2-2; TRBD1 matches at 7 bases. V was pared by 4 bases and J by 3 bases, with 15 bases of the junction left unmatched. This CDR3 is built from 18 residues. Germline CDR1 SGHRS, CDR2 YFSETQ. The CDR3: CASSRTGTAARDTGELFF. The CDR3, as DNA: TGCGCCAGCAGCCGAACCGGGACAGCCGCCCGGGACACCGGGGAGCTGTTTTTT. Full variable domain (rest looked up from reference TRBV5-1 and TRBJ2-2): KAGVTQTPRYLIKTRGQQVTLSCSPISGHRSVSWYQQTPGQGLQFLFEYFSETQRNKGNFPGRFSGRQFSNSRSEMNVSTLELGDSALYLCASSRTGTAARDTGELFFGEGSRLTVL.

The chain carries TRBV27 and TRBJ1-2, with D possibly matching TRBD1 (6 bases). This CDR3 region has 13 residues. Trimming cost V 8 bases and J 8 bases, with 18 bases left between them. Germline assignment: CDR1 MNHEY and CDR2 SMNVEV (reference sequence). The CDR3 sequence is CASSKGDHGGYTF. The CDR3 DNA is TGTGCCAGCTCAAAGGGGGACCATGGAGGCTACACCTTC.

The J gene is TRBJ1-2, the V gene TRBV18, with TRBD1 matching over 8 bases. V lost 4 bases and J lost 2; bases outside the gene matches: 6. CDR3 size: 15 residues. Germline-derived CDR1 and CDR2 are KGHSH and LQKENI. The CDR3 bases are TGTGCCAGCTCACTCCCGGACAGGGCCAACTATGGCTACACCTTC. Translation gives CASSLPDRANYGYTF. Using reference TRBV18 and TRBJ1-2 for the parts outside the CDR3, the full variable domain is NAGVMQNPRHLVRRRGQEARLRCSPMKGHSHVYWYRQLPEEGLKFMVYLQKENIIDESGMPKERFSAEFPKEGPSILRIQQVVRGDSAAYFCASSLPDRANYGYTFGSGTRLTVV.

V and J are TRBV6-6 and TRBJ1-5; D unresolved. V shed 2 bases and J shed 7 bases, with 9 bases lying between them. The CDR3 runs to 13 residues. Germline CDR1 MNHNY, CDR2 SVGAGI (reference sequence). CDR3 bases: TGTGCCAGCAGTTACAACATTTTACAGCCCCAGCATTTT. It encodes CASSYNILQPQHF.

This clone was observed a few times. The CDR3: CASSYQGAQHF. CDR3 in DNA: TGTGCCAGCAGTTACCAAGGAGCCCAGCATTTT. This chain connects TRBV6-6 to TRBJ1-5; no reliable D call. The germline V gene encodes CDR1 MNHNY and CDR2 SVGAGI (reference sequence). Trimming removed 2 bases at V and 11 bases at J, with 7 bases between. This CDR3 is built from 11 residues.

The chain recombines TRBV5-6 with TRBJ2-5; 8 bases align to TRBD1. J was trimmed by 5 bases and V by 1 base; bases with no gene match: 4. Germline lookup yields CDR1 SGHDT and CDR2 YYEEEE. The CDR3 consists of 14 residues. CDR3: CASSLMQGAETQYF. CDR3 DNA sequence: TGTGCCAGCAGCTTGATGCAGGGGGCGGAGACCCAGTACTTC.

This chain links TRBV30 with TRBJ2-2; D possibly uses TRBD1 or TRBD2 (5 bases each). V was clipped by 4 bases and J by 6 bases, with 18 bases between them. CDR1 and CDR2 from the germline V gene are GTSNPN and SVGIG (reference sequence). The CDR3 length is 15 residues. This chain's CDR3 is CAWNLNRGVSGELFF. For the CDR3, the DNA is TGTGCCTGGAACTTAAACCGAGGGGTCTCCGGGGAGCTGTTTTTT.

This sequence joins TRBV2 and TRBJ2-5; no firm D call. The CDR3 consists of 14 residues. Trimming removed 5 bases from V and 1 base from J, with 11 bases in between. Germline CDR1 is SNHLY and CDR2 is FYNNEI. The CDR3 sequence is CASSPRTAQETQYF. Here the CDR3 DNA reads TGTGCCAGCAGTCCACGGACGGCCCAAGAGACCCAGTACTTC. The variable domain in full, with the rest retrieved from reference TRBV2 and TRBJ2-5, is EPEVTQTPSHQVTQMGQEVILRCVPISNHLYFYWYRQILGQKVEFLVSFYNNEISEKSEIFDDQFSVERPDGSNFTLKIRSTKLEDSAMYFCASSPRTAQETQYFGPGTRLLVL.

As for this clone: Additional DNA sequences in this sample encode the identical CDR3. V and J are TRBV5-1 and TRBJ1-1; 10 bases map to TRBD1. J lost 3 bases, V lost 4 bases, and 6 bases had no gene match. Germline lookup yields CDR1 SGHRS and CDR2 YFSETQ. CDR3 length: 15 residues. CDR3 protein: CASSLSGTGDTEAFF. Here the CDR3 DNA reads TGCGCCAGCAGCCTTTCCGGGACAGGGGACACTGAAGCTTTCTTT.

The chain uses TRBV19 and TRBJ2-3, with TRBD2 matching 11 bases. Germline V gene lookup returns CDR1 LNHDA and CDR2 SQIVND (reference sequence). The CDR3 extends over 17 amino acids. The J segment lost 0 bases and the V segment lost 5 bases, leaving 7 bases of the junction unmatched. The CDR3 here is CASSPRTSGYSTDTQYF. In nucleotides, the CDR3 is TGTGCCAGTAGTCCACGGACTAGCGGGTACAGCACAGATACGCAGTATTTT. Together with reference TRBV19 and TRBJ2-3, the CDR3 gives the full variable domain: DGGITQSPKYLFRKEGQNVTLSCEQNLNHDAMYWYRQDPGQGLRLIYYSQIVNDFQKGDIAEGYSVSREKKESFPLTVTSAQKNPTAFYLCASSPRTSGYSTDTQYFGPGTRLTVL.

V usage is TRBV18 and J usage is TRBJ2-3, with a possible D match to TRBD2 (5 bases). Germline V CDR1 and CDR2: KGHSH, LQKENI. V lost 3 bases to trimming and J lost 6 bases, with 16 bases between them. The CDR3 length is 15 residues. CDR3 sequence reads: CASSPQPSSGDTQYF. The CDR3 DNA reads TGTGCCAGCTCACCCCAACCCTCGTCGGGGGATACGCAGTATTTT.

This clone was counted a few times. Other nucleotide sequences in the sample specify the same CDR3. J is TRBJ1-1 and V is TRBV30, with no clear D. This CDR3 region has 11 residues. The germline V and J ends were trimmed by 0 bases and 8 bases, with 7 bases remaining between them. CDR1 is GTSNPN and CDR2 is SVGIG in the germline V gene (reference sequence). DNA for the CDR3: TGTGCCTGGAGTGTACGCGGGGAAGCTTTCTTT. Residues: CAWSVRGEAFF. Drawing the rest from reference TRBV30 and TRBJ1-1, the complete variable domain is SQTIHQWPATLVQPVGSPLSLECTVEGTSNPNLYWYRQAAGRGLQLLFYSVGIGQISSEVPQNLSASRPQDRQFILSSKKLLLSDSGFYLCAWSVRGEAFFGQGTRLTVV.

This clone has only a few counts. The gene calls are TRBV23-1 and TRBJ1-1, with D hard to call. TRBV23-1 is filed as an ORF, its function uncertain. V shed 11 bases and J shed 3 bases, with 4 bases lying between them. The CDR3 loop spans 9 amino acids. In DNA form, the CDR3 reads TGCGCCTGGGACACTGAAGCTTTCTTT. It encodes CAWDTEAFF.

The chain links TRBV6-1 to TRBJ2-7; possibly TRBD2 for D (7 bases). The V and J ends lost 10 bases and 4 bases respectively, with 23 bases between them. Germline V lookup: CDR1 MNHNS, CDR2 SASEGT. The CDR3 loop spans 15 amino acids. CDR3 loop: CAILGGGLGDYEQYF. Here the CDR3 DNA reads TGTGCCATTCTTGGGGGCGGACTAGGGGATTACGAGCAGTACTTC.

J is TRBJ1-1 and V is TRBV5-6, with D possibly being TRBD1 (6 bases). V lost 2 bases, J lost 6 bases, and 17 bases lay in between. CDR1 is SGHDT, CDR2 YYEEEE, per germline. This CDR3 is built from 15 residues. The CDR3 is CASSFNVGKGAEAFF. As DNA, the CDR3 is TGTGCCAGCAGCTTCAACGTGGGGAAGGGGGCTGAAGCTTTCTTT.

This sequence joins TRBV7-9 and TRBJ2-1; D might be TRBD1 or TRBD2, each matching 6 bases. The germline V gene has CDR1 SEHNR and CDR2 FQNEAQ (reference sequence). Trimming left V 3 bases short and J 11 bases short, with 11 bases between. The CDR3 runs 12 residues. Here the CDR3 DNA reads TGTGCCAGCAGCTTGGTGGGGGGCAAGCAGTTCTTC. Amino acid sequence: CASSLVGGKQFF.

The gene calls are TRBV7-8 and TRBJ2-5, with 10 bases lining up with TRBD2. CDR1 and CDR2 (germline): SGHVS, FQNEAQ. This CDR3 contains 17 residues. V was pared by 1 base and J by 2 bases, with 7 bases of the junction left unmatched. CDR3 sequence: CASSLGTSGTKQETQYF. DNA of the CDR3: TGTGCCAGCAGCTTAGGAACTAGCGGGACAAAACAAGAGACCCAGTACTTC.

V gene TRBV6-1 combines with J gene TRBJ2-3; 8 bases fit TRBD1. The germline V gene encodes CDR1 MNHNS and CDR2 SASEGT. CDR3 length: 14 amino acids. J was trimmed by 4 bases and V by 11 bases; bases with no gene match: 11. CDR3: CAAGRTGIADTQYF. CDR3 nucleotide sequence: TGTGCCGCAGGGAGGACAGGGATAGCAGATACGCAGTATTTT.

This CDR3 is CASGGRRGQDYGYTF. Written as DNA, the CDR3 is TGTGCCAGCGGTGGTAGGAGGGGGCAGGACTATGGCTACACCTTC. The V call is TRBV9, the J call TRBJ1-2, with 7 bases fitting TRBD1. The length of the CDR3 is 15 residues. V lost 7 bases, J lost 3 bases, and 12 bases stayed unmatched. Germline V CDR1 and CDR2: SGDLS, YYNGEE.

The chain carries TRBV2 and TRBJ2-3; no reliable D call. The CDR3 is 14 residues long. CDR1 and CDR2 (germline): SNHLY, FYNNEI. V lost 1 base and J lost 2, with 7 bases in between. The CDR3 nucleotides are TGTGCCAGCAGTGAAGGTCCGATCACAGATACGCAGTATTTT. As protein: CASSEGPITDTQYF. The complete variable domain, with remaining parts taken from reference TRBV2 and TRBJ2-3, reads EPEVTQTPSHQVTQMGQEVILRCVPISNHLYFYWYRQILGQKVEFLVSFYNNEISEKSEIFDDQFSVERPDGSNFTLKIRSTKLEDSAMYFCASSEGPITDTQYFGPGTRLTVL.

The CDR3 protein is CASSLLEVWVQRGYTF. The CDR3 DNA sequence: TGTGCCAGTAGTCTCCTTGAGGTCTGGGTCCAACGTGGCTACACCTTC. V and J are TRBV19 and TRBJ1-2; no clear D. Trimming pared 5 bases from V and 7 bases from J, leaving 23 bases between. The CDR3 runs 16 residues. Germline V lookup: CDR1 LNHDA, CDR2 SQIVND (reference sequence).

V and J are TRBV25-1 and TRBJ2-7; 9 nucleotides align to TRBD1. The CDR3 has 16 amino acids. V dropped 1 base and J dropped 7; count of bases not matched to a gene: 11. Per the germline V gene, CDR1 is MGHDK and CDR2 is SYGVNS. The CDR3 reads CASSEFRWDRASEQYF. The CDR3 DNA follows: TGTGCCAGCAGTGAATTTCGCTGGGACAGGGCGAGTGAGCAGTACTTC.

This chain links TRBV28 with TRBJ2-5; possible D gene TRBD2, 6 bases. Germline V CDR1 and CDR2: MDHEN, SYDVKM. The CDR3 runs 13 residues. V lost 7 bases and J lost 3, with 12 bases in between. CDR3 coding DNA: TGTGCCAGCAATGAGGGAGGAGAAGAGACCCAGTACTTC. Translating gives CASNEGGEETQYF.

The chain has TRBV9 and TRBJ2-1; tentatively, D is TRBD2 (6 bases). This CDR3 spans 17 amino acids. CDR1 and CDR2 (germline): SGDLS, YYNGEE. Trimming removed 0 bases from V and 0 bases from J, with 13 bases in between. The CDR3 DNA sequence: TGTGCCAGCAGCGTAGATCCTCACGGGAGCTCCTACAATGAGCAGTTCTTC. It is translated as CASSVDPHGSSYNEQFF.

The gene calls are TRBV9 and TRBJ1-1; D gene ambiguous. Germline values: CDR1 SGDLS, CDR2 YYNGEE. The V end lost 4 bases, the J end lost 1 base, and 11 bases lay between the germline ends. CDR3 length equals 14 residues. CDR3 coding DNA: TGTGCCAGCAGCAAAGGACTGGAGAACACTGAAGCTTTCTTT. It yields the protein CASSKGLENTEAFF.

The chain links TRBV28 to TRBJ2-7; D is unresolved. The germline V gene encodes CDR1 MDHEN and CDR2 SYDVKM. V lost 6 bases and J lost 2, with 20 bases in between. This CDR3 is 16 amino acids long. The CDR3 reads CASSPPPLTFTYEQYF. CDR3 in DNA: TGTGCCAGCAGCCCGCCCCCGCTAACCTTTACCTACGAGCAGTACTTC.

This clone was detected only a few times. The genes are TRBV29-1 and TRBJ1-5, with D possibly matching TRBD1 (6 bases). Germline V gene lookup returns CDR1 SQVTM and CDR2 ANQGSEA. The CDR3 has 14 residues. Deletions cut 6 bases from V and 5 bases from J, with 17 bases between. The CDR3, as DNA: TGCAGCGTAGTATTAACAGGGTTGGATCAGCCCCAGCATTTT. This sequence encodes CSVVLTGLDQPQHF. Using reference TRBV29-1 and TRBJ1-5 for the parts outside the CDR3, the full variable domain is SAVISQKPSRDICQRGTSLTIQCQVDSQVTMMFWYRQQPGQSLTLIATANQGSEATYESGFVIDKFPISRPNLTFSTLTVSNMSPEDSSIYLCSVVLTGLDQPQHFGDGTRLSIL.

DNA of the CDR3: TGTGCCAGCTCGCCGACTAGCGGGAAATGGGAGACCCAGTACTTC. It specifies CASSPTSGKWETQYF. The chain recombines TRBV18 with TRBJ2-5; 11 bases match TRBD2. The CDR3 is 15 residues long. The junction had 8 bases not matched to a gene; V was cut back by 6 bases and J by 5 bases. Per the germline V gene, CDR1 is KGHSH and CDR2 is LQKENI.